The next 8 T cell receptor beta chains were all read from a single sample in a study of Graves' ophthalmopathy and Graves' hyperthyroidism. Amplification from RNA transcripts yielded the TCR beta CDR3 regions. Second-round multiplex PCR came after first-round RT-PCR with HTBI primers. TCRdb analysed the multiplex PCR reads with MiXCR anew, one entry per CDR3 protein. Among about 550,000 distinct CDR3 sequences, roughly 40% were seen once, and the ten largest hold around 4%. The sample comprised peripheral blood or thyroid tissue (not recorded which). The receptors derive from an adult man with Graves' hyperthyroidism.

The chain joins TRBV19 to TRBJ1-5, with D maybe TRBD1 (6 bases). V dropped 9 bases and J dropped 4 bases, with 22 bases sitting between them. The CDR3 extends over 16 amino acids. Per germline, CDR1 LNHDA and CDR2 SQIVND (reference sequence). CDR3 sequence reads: CASKRGGEGENQPQHF. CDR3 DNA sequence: TGTGCCAGCAAAAGGGGGGGTGAGGGGGAAAATCAGCCCCAGCATTTT.

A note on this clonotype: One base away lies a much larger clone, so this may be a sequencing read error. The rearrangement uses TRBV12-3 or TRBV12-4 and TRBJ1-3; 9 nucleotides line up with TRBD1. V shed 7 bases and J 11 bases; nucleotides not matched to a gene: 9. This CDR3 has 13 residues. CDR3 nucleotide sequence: TGTGCCAGCACCTTAGGACAGGGGTCCGCCATATATTTT. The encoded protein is CASTLGQGSAIYF.

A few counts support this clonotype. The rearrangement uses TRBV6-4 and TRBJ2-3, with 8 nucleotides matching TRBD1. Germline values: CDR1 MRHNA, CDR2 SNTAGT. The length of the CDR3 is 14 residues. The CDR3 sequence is CDCRDRSYTDTQYF. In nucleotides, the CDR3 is TGTGACTGCCGGGACAGGAGCTACACAGATACGCAGTATTTT.

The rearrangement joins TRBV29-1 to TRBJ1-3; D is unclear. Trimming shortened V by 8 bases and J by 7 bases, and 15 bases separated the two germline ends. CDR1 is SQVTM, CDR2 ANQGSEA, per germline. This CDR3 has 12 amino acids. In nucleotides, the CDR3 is TGCAGCAGTACGGGTAACGGGAACACCATATATTTT. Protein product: CSSTGNGNTIYF.

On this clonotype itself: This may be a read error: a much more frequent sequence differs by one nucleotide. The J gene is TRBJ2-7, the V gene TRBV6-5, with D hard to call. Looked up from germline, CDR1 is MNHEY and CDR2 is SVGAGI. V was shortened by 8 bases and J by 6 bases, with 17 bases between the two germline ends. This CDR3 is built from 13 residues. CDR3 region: CASPGGPRGEQYF. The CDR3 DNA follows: TGTGCCAGCCCAGGCGGACCAAGAGGCGAGCAGTACTTC.

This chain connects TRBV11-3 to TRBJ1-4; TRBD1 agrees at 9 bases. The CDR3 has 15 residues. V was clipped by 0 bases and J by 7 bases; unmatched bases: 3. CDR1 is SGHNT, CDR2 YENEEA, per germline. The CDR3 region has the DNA TGTGCCAGCAGCTTAGAGGGGACAGGGAGTGAAAAACTGTTTTTT. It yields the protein CASSLEGTGSEKLFF.

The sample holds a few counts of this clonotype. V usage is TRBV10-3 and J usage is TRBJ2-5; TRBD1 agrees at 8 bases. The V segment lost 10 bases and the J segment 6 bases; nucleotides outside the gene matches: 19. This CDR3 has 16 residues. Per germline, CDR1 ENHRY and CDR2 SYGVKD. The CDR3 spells CASSQLFWQGAQTQYF. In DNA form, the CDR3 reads TGTGCCAGCAGCCAACTCTTTTGGCAGGGGGCACAGACCCAGTACTTC.

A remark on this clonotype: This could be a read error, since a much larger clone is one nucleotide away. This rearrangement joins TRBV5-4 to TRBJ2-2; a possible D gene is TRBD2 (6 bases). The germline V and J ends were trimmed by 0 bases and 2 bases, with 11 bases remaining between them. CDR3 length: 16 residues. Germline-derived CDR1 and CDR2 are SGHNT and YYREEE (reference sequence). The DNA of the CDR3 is TGTGCCAGCAGCTTGGGTCTTAGCGGTAACACCGGGGAGCTGTTTTTT. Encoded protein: CASSLGLSGNTGELFF.